This T cell receptor beta chain originates from a study of neurological immune-mediated disorders (dated by TCRdb to between 2017 and 2020). For context, the study as a whole: Peripheral blood TCR-beta repertoires from HTLV-I-associated myelopathy (HAM/TSP) patients, multiple sclerosis patients and healthy controls were compared by UMI-based sequencing. Longitudinal samples, technical triplicates and paired sorted CD4+ and CD8+ T-cell subsets, alongside PBMC samples, were included among the approximately 99 TCR-beta libraries. The cohort included 60 to 75 subjects: about 15 with HAM/TSP, about 35 with multiple sclerosis, and some 20 healthy controls. Results and caveats for the whole study, not just this receptor: TCR clonal expansion was highest in HAM/TSP patients and lowest in MS patients, with MS patients falling below even healthy controls. Across subjects, expanded clones never shared an identical CDR3 amino acid sequence, which suggests that the TCR-beta repertoires in every group were private.

For sorted-subset TCR libraries, 1 million sorted CD4+ or CD8+ T cells were used. PBMCs were separated from peripheral blood using Ficoll-Hypaque density gradient centrifugation and then cryopreserved in liquid nitrogen. The study also sequenced paired sorted CD4+ and CD8+ subsets from healthy controls, HAM/TSP patients and MS patients. cDNA was synthesized by template-switch 5'RACE using a primer with a 10-nucleotide random unique molecular identifier that tagged each TCR transcript. Each sequencing run produced over 160 million TCR-beta sequences covering 15-18 subjects. The RNeasy kit was used for extraction of total RNA. The KAPA Real-time Library Amplification kit was used to amplify TCR-beta VDJ regions with primers targeting the TCR constant region and the 5'RACE anchor. A first PCR added sample indexes and Illumina adaptors, after which a second PCR increased the library yield. After Ampure bead purification, the roughly 650 bp TCR product was size-selected on a 2% E-gel SizeSelection system. Before pooling, libraries had their quality checked on a Bioanalyzer, their concentration measured with Qubit, and their quantity determined with the Kapa Library Quantification kit. An Illumina HiSeq 2500 sequenced the libraries paired-end 2 x 150 bp. To increase sequence diversity, about 25-31% phiX was spiked into each library pool. In the paper's pipeline: The UMI-based MiGEC pipeline processed quality-filtered reads and removed over 80% of raw TCR sequences during error correction. IMGT germline references were used for alignment of VDJ genes, and clonotypes were defined by a unique CDR3 amino acid sequence together with V-J genes. VDJtools evaluated clonal expansion, Shannon diversity and CDR3 relatedness (CalcPairwiseDistances, ClusterSamples); CLCbio workbench built phylogenetic trees. A clone was classed as expanded if it had 8 or more unique UMIs, a cutoff based on coefficient-of-variation modelling across technical triplicates. TCRdb trimmed the raw reads at Q25, called clones with MiXCR and kept productive beta chains. Each CDR3 protein appears once, grouped with its most common genes and DNA. The V and J calls were determined by TCRdb, not by the authors. This sample gives 9,500 to 12,000 distinct CDR3 sequences in total; roughly 20% of them show up just once. The ten largest clonotypes hold approximately 50% of the sample.

In its sample, this clonotype was seen many times. Its antigen is unknown. One base away there is no much larger clone; base qualities are not given. Spanning cysteine to phenylalanine, the CDR3 consists of 13 amino acids. The retained sequence is limited to the CDR3, 39 bases, with the frame set at the first base. From V the trimming removes 8 bases and from J it removes 0 bases, while the gene matches leave 6 bases of the junction unaccounted for. The germline V gene (reference sequence) gives CDR1 as DFQATT and CDR2 as SNEGSKA. Sequencing used CD8+ T cells from blood. The clonotype comes from a woman aged 55-69 years with HTLV-1-associated myelopathy (HAM/TSP). The rearranged segments are TRBV20-1 and TRBJ1-1; the central 7 bases match TRBD1. The DNA sequence follows: TGCAGTCTTCGACAGGGAATGAACACTGAAGCTTTCTTT. Its amino acids are CSLRQGMNTEAFF.